This TCR beta chain was retrieved from a study of T cell changes during pregnancy in multiple sclerosis. Clones were read by immunoSEQ multiplex PCR, and TCRdb kept only the in-frame ones, dropping some. The sample includes 70,000 or so clones, 80% to 95% seen only once; the top ten take about 0.3%. CDR1 SGHRS and CDR2 YFSETQ come from the germline V gene. The CDR3 has 18 amino acids. V lost 0 bases to trimming and J lost 6 bases; unmatched junction nucleotides: 14. The count of this clone is one. The receptor was isolated from a female donor with multiple sclerosis, enrolled in a pregnancy study. V gene TRBV5-1 combines with J gene TRBJ2-1; the match to TRBD2 covers 8 bases. The sample in question was CD4+ T cells from peripheral blood mononuclear cells, obtained after pregnancy. The CDR3: CASSLADWGLGNLNEQFF. CDR3 bases: TGCGCCAGCAGCTTGGCCGACTGGGGACTAGGTAACCTCAATGAGCAGTTCTTC.